This is a list of T cell receptor beta chains from one sample in a study of T-cell memory formation after mild COVID-19. A single record per CDR3 protein comes from TCRdb applying MiXCR to the 5' RACE reads. The sample lists more than 250,000 distinct CDR3 sequences; around 15% were seen once. Sequencing was carried out using PBMCs or a T cell subset sorted from them (not recorded which). The receptor source for this set is a man between 18 and 35 years old who had mild COVID-19 (a few samples of this study predate the infection). Cell type and time point are not known. CDR3s include the opening cysteine and the closing phenylalanine or tryptophan. A D gene is named only where the DNA matches it firmly. The listing skips clone size in some rows; elsewhere it reads once, few, many or a size class.

j_call v_call d_call clone_size cdr3_aa cdr3_nt
TRBJ2-5 TRBV20-1 NA few CSASSGAAETQYF TGCAGTGCTAGTTCCGGGGCGGCGGAGACCCAGTACTTC
TRBJ1-1 TRBV6-2/TRBV6-3 NA NA CASSYSLTMRVLSEAFF TGTGCCAGCAGTTACTCCCTTACTATGCGTGTTCTCTCTGAAGCTTTCTTT
TRBJ2-1 TRBV5-6 NA NA CASSSGRWEVNEQFF TGTGCCAGCAGCTCCGGACGGTGGGAGGTCAATGAGCAGTTCTTC
TRBJ2-5 TRBV6-5 NA many CASSDRSRSETQYF TGTGCCAGCAGCGACAGGTCTCGGAGTGAGACCCAGTACTTC
TRBJ2-6 TRBV11-2 NA few CASSFHGSTGANVLTF TGTGCCAGCAGCTTTCATGGGTCCACTGGGGCCAACGTCCTGACTTTC
TRBJ2-2 TRBV29-1 NA few CSVEGGLTGELFF TGCAGCGTTGAAGGAGGACTCACCGGGGAGCTGTTTTTT
TRBJ2-5 TRBV19 NA many CASSKADQETQYF TGTGCCAGTAGTAAGGCGGACCAAGAGACCCAGTACTTC
TRBJ2-1 TRBV4-1 TRBD2 NA CASSHLLPRGGGNNEQFF TGCGCCAGCAGCCACCTCCTCCCGCGGGGGGGAGGGAACAATGAGCAGTTCTTC
TRBJ1-1 TRBV5-1 NA few CASSRNLGMNTEAFF TGCGCCAGCAGCCGGAACCTCGGCATGAACACTGAAGCTTTCTTT
TRBJ2-2 TRBV7-2 NA few CASSLEGLGTGELFF TGTGCCAGCAGCTTAGAGGGCCTGGGCACCGGGGAGCTGTTTTTT
TRBJ1-6 TRBV5-4 NA NA CASSGGPASGNSPLHF TGTGCCAGCAGCGGAGGACCGGCCTCGGGTAATTCACCCCTCCACTTT
TRBJ1-2 TRBV5-1 NA NA CASSLVQGTHGYTF TGCGCCAGCAGCTTGGTCCAGGGTACTCATGGCTACACCTTC
TRBJ2-3 TRBV5-1 NA many CASSGSAGMGTDTQYF TGCGCCAGCAGCGGTTCAGCAGGGATGGGCACAGATACGCAGTATTTT
TRBJ2-3 TRBV6-2/TRBV6-3 TRBD1 few CASRGTGKDTQYF TGTGCCAGCAGGGGGACAGGGAAAGATACGCAGTATTTT
TRBJ2-5 TRBV19 TRBD1 few CASKGTEQETQYF TGTGCCAGTAAGGGGACAGAGCAAGAGACCCAGTACTTC
TRBJ2-1 TRBV4-1 TRBD1 few CASSHGQGVGSYNEQFF TGCGCCAGCAGCCACGGACAGGGGGTAGGGTCCTACAATGAGCAGTTCTTC
TRBJ1-1 TRBV6-5 NA NA CASSYNSGEAFF TGTGCCAGCAGTTACAACAGCGGAGAAGCTTTCTTT
TRBJ1-4 TRBV14 TRBD1 NA CASSQRWGQRNEKLFF TGTGCCAGCAGCCAACGGTGGGGACAGAGGAATGAAAAACTGTTTTTT
TRBJ2-5 TRBV7-7 NA NA CASSVIGFQETQYF TGTGCCAGCAGCGTCATAGGTTTCCAAGAGACCCAGTACTTC
TRBJ2-1 TRBV6-5 TRBD2 NA CASSSGGAAYNEQFF TGTGCCAGCAGTAGCGGGGGGGCCGCCTACAATGAGCAGTTCTTC
TRBJ2-3 TRBV2 TRBD1 few CASSDRDREDTQYF TGTGCCAGCAGTGACCGGGACAGGGAGGATACGCAGTATTTT
TRBJ2-7 TRBV28 NA few CASSPRDWNSYEQYF TGTGCCAGCAGCCCTCGGGACTGGAACTCCTACGAGCAGTACTTC
TRBJ2-7 TRBV4-1 TRBD1 NA CASSQGQDAYEQYF TGCGCCAGCAGCCAGGGACAGGACGCCTACGAGCAGTACTTC
TRBJ2-1 TRBV20-1 TRBD1 few CSAPSGQGYNEQFF TGCAGTGCTCCCTCGGGACAGGGTTACAATGAGCAGTTCTTC
TRBJ1-1 TRBV4-1 NA many CASSQRALNTEAFF TGCGCCAGCAGCCAAAGGGCCCTGAACACTGAAGCTTTCTTT
TRBJ2-3 TRBV7-3 TRBD1 NA CASSFEGAASDTQYF TGTGCCAGCAGCTTTGAGGGGGCTGCGTCAGATACGCAGTATTTT
TRBJ2-5 TRBV5-1 NA NA CASSPGVGGQETQYF TGCGCCAGCAGCCCGGGCGTCGGCGGACAAGAGACCCAGTACTTC
TRBJ2-7 TRBV10-1 TRBD2 few CASSDITSGSYEQYF TGCGCCAGCAGTGATATAACTAGCGGTTCTTACGAGCAGTACTTC
TRBJ1-1 TRBV7-9 NA few CASSFQRGTEAFF TGTGCCAGCAGCTTTCAGAGAGGGACTGAAGCTTTCTTT
TRBJ1-2 TRBV4-3 NA few CASSLAGTNYGYTF TGCGCCAGCAGCCTAGCAGGAACTAACTATGGCTACACCTTC
TRBJ2-2 TRBV7-2 NA few CASSPLVGELFF TGTGCCAGCAGCCCACTGGTCGGGGAGCTGTTTTTT
TRBJ1-1 TRBV2 NA NA CASPKGVGTEAFF TGTGCCAGCCCCAAGGGGGTGGGCACTGAAGCTTTCTTT
TRBJ2-5 TRBV2 NA NA CASNADGYQETQYF TGTGCCAGCAACGCCGACGGCTATCAAGAGACCCAGTACTTC
TRBJ1-1 TRBV7-2 NA NA CASSLAPGRRTEAFF TGTGCCAGCAGCTTAGCGCCGGGGCGCCGTACTGAAGCTTTCTTT
TRBJ2-1 TRBV20-1 TRBD2 NA CSAYLAGFNEQFF TGCAGTGCCTACCTAGCGGGGTTCAATGAGCAGTTCTTC
TRBJ2-5 TRBV5-5 NA NA CASSLERGLWETQYF TGTGCCAGCAGCCTCGAAAGGGGCCTCTGGGAGACCCAGTACTTC
TRBJ1-1 TRBV2 TRBD1 NA CASRLAGGTEAFF TGTGCCAGCAGGCTGGCAGGGGGCACTGAAGCTTTCTTT